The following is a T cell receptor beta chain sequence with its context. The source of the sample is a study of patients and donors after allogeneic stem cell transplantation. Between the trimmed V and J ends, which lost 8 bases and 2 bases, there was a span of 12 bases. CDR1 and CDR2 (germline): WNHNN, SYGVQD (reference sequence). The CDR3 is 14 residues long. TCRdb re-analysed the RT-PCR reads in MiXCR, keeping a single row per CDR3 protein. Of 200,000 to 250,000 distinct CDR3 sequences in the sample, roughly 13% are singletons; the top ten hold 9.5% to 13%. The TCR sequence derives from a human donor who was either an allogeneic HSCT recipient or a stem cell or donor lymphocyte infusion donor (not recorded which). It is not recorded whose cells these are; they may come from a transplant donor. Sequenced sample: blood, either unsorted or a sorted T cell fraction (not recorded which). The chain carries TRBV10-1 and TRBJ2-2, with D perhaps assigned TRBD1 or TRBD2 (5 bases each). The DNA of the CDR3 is TGCGCCAGCCCACGGGACCTTAACACCGGGGAGCTGTTTTTT. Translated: CASPRDLNTGELFF.